The entry that follows covers one TCR beta chain sequence. Its antigen is unidentified. This PCR relied on a set of 60 Vbeta primers and 13 Jbeta primers. Only in-frame clones appear in the TCRdb table, and some are missing; sequencing was by immunoSEQ multiplex PCR. The repertoire includes about 76,000 clones, 65% to 85% of them detected once, and 4.9% sits in the top ten. The sample belongs to a study of cytomegalovirus exposure and HLA in healthy donors. Overall study context: Earlier, 150 million to 200 million T cells were analyzed, and approximately 110 million unique TCR beta sequences were found among them. There were about 85 million unique TCRs (from HLA-typed donors) in an early data release. Broader study findings: A highly shared variant cluster was judged a likely technical artifact. One variant, a missense change in DCLRE1C, was linked in a later analysis to TCR beta V- and J-gene trimming.

CDR3 size: 12 residues. Per germline, CDR1 GTSNPN and CDR2 SVGIG (reference sequence). V lost 4 bases to trimming and J lost 4 bases; unmatched junction nucleotides: 3. The V gene is TRBV30, the J gene TRBJ2-7, with TRBD1 matching over 8 bases. Sequencing was performed on PBMCs. The TCR was taken from a man aged 55 to 70 in good health and CMV-seropositive. CDR3 sequence: CAWTGGGYEQYF. CDR3 nucleotide sequence: TGTGCCTGGACAGGGGGCGGATACGAGCAGTACTTC.